Listed here are 19 T cell receptor beta chains from one sample, sequenced in a study of blood T cell repertoires in COVID-19 (dated by TCRdb to the early 2020s). Libraries were built with the immunoSEQ multiplex PCR assay. This immuneACCESS table, as held by TCRdb, lists in-frame sequences with V and J called but not all clones. Of the missing ones, under half trace to an unresolved V gene in checked studies; the others have no known cause. Counted in this sample were about 150,000 clones; more than 65% of them appeared once. The top ten constitute around 9.8% of the sample. The sequencing input was peripheral blood. Receptors were obtained from a woman in her forties or fifties with acute or convalescent COVID-19.

This chain links TRBV6-5 with TRBJ1-1; possible D gene TRBD1, 5 bases. Trimming took 7 bases from V and 1 from J, leaving 10 bases between them. Germline V gene sequence: CDR1 MNHEY, CDR2 SVGAGI. The CDR3 is 13 amino acids. The CDR3 reads CASTLDRNTEAFF. In DNA, the CDR3 is TGTGCCAGCACCTTAGACAGGAACACTGAAGCTTTCTTT.

The V gene is TRBV20-1, the J gene TRBJ2-7, with TRBD1 identical over 7 bases. The germline CDR1 and CDR2 sequences are DFQATT and SNEGSKA (reference sequence). This CDR3 spans 10 amino acids. CDR3 sequence: CGTTGDEQYF. Written as DNA, the CDR3 is TGCGGCACAACAGGGGACGAGCAGTACTTC.

The J gene is TRBJ2-2, the V gene TRBV5-4; 11 bases fit TRBD2. Germline CDR1 is SGHNT and CDR2 is YYREEE (reference sequence). This CDR3 has 15 amino acids. V gave up 1 base and J gave up 7 bases; unmatched junction bases: 3. The CDR3 DNA sequence: TGTGCCAGCAGCTTGACTAGCGGGGGTCTCGGGGAGCTGTTTTTT. Amino acid sequence: CASSLTSGGLGELFF. Together with reference TRBV5-4 and TRBJ2-2, the CDR3 gives the full variable domain: ETGVTQSPTHLIKTRGQQVTLRCSSQSGHNTVSWYQQALGQGPQFIFQYYREEENGRGNFPPRFSGLQFPNYSSELNVNALELDDSALYLCASSLTSGGLGELFFGEGSRLTVL.

The V gene is TRBV6-2 or TRBV6-3, the J gene TRBJ1-1; D call uncertain. Germline values: CDR1 MNHEY, CDR2 SVGEGT. This CDR3 region has 12 residues. Trimming cost V 5 bases and J 1 base, with 5 bases left between them. The CDR3 reads CASSVQNTEAFF. CDR3 in DNA: TGTGCCAGCAGTGTACAGAACACTGAAGCTTTCTTT.

V and J are TRBV5-1 and TRBJ2-5; 8 bases agree with TRBD2. CDR1 and CDR2 from the germline V gene are SGHRS and YFSETQ. With 4 bases clipped from V and 5 bases from J, the junction kept 7 bases outside the gene matches. The CDR3 runs to 14 residues. The CDR3 region has the DNA TGCGCCAGCAGCCCCGGGGGGGGGCGGGAGACCCAGTACTTC. Protein: CASSPGGGRETQYF. Together with reference TRBV5-1 and TRBJ2-5, the CDR3 gives the full variable domain: KAGVTQTPRYLIKTRGQQVTLSCSPISGHRSVSWYQQTPGQGLQFLFEYFSETQRNKGNFPGRFSGRQFSNSRSEMNVSTLELGDSALYLCASSPGGGRETQYFGPGTRLLVL.

This clone was seen a handful of times. The chain employs TRBV6-5 and TRBJ2-7; perhaps TRBD1 as D (6 bases). The CDR3 contains 15 residues. V shed 6 bases and J shed 2 bases, with 17 bases lying between them. The V gene's germline CDR1 is MNHEY and CDR2 SVGAGI. The CDR3 bases are TGTGCCAGCAGACTTTACAGGGTAGGAGCCTACGAGCAGTACTTC. Translating it yields CASRLYRVGAYEQYF.

The chain links TRBV28 to TRBJ1-1, with 9 bases lining up with TRBD1. Trimming took 8 bases from V and 0 from J; bases not matched to a gene: 7. CDR1 and CDR2 (germline): MDHEN, SYDVKM. The CDR3 spans 15 residues. CDR3: CASASQGALNTEAFF. Here the CDR3 DNA reads TGTGCCAGCGCCTCACAGGGGGCCTTGAACACTGAAGCTTTCTTT. Full variable domain (missing parts from reference TRBV28 and TRBJ1-1): DVKVTQSSRYLVKRTGEKVFLECVQDMDHENMFWYRQDPGLGLRLIYFSYDVKMKEKGDIPEGYSVSREKKERFSLILESASTNQTSMYLCASASQGALNTEAFFGQGTRLTVV.

There are a few counts of this clone. The chain has TRBV7-8 and TRBJ1-6; perhaps TRBD1 as D (5 bases). From germline, CDR1 is SGHVS and CDR2 FQNEAQ. V lost 6 bases to trimming and J lost 3 bases, with 6 bases between them. The CDR3 extends over 13 amino acids. CDR3 sequence (DNA): TGTGCCAGCAGTCAGGGCTATAATTCACCCCTCCACTTT. Translation gives CASSQGYNSPLHF.

This clone was counted a few times. The same CDR3 can be traced to other DNA sequences in this sample. This chain connects TRBV9 to TRBJ2-1; 7 positions agree with TRBD2. CDR3 length equals 14 residues. With 0 bases clipped from V and 3 bases from J, the junction kept 0 bases outside the gene matches. Germline V gives CDR1 SGDLS, CDR2 YYNGEE. CDR3 DNA sequence: TGTGCCAGCAGCGTAGGCGGGGGCTACAATGAGCAGTTCTTC. It encodes CASSVGGGYNEQFF. The whole variable domain, remainder taken from reference TRBV9 and TRBJ2-1, is DSGVTQTPKHLITATGQRVTLRCSPRSGDLSVYWYQQSLDQGLQFLIQYYNGEERAKGNILERFSAQQFPDLHSELNLSSLELGDSALYFCASSVGGGYNEQFFGPGTRLTVL.

The V and J genes are TRBV5-1 and TRBJ2-7, with D perhaps matching TRBD1 (7 bases). The CDR3 covers 15 residues. The V gene lost 4 bases and the J gene lost 0 bases, with 14 bases spanning the gap. Germline V gene lookup returns CDR1 SGHRS and CDR2 YFSETQ. DNA of the CDR3: TGCGCCAGCAGCCAGGGGGGTCCTGGCTCCTACGAGCAGTACTTC. It is translated as CASSQGGPGSYEQYF.

V gene TRBV7-2 combines with J gene TRBJ2-1; 8 bases match TRBD2. Germline V gene lookup returns CDR1 SGHTA and CDR2 FQGNSA. The CDR3 spans 15 residues. Germline trimming cut 5 bases from V and 1 base from J; bases unmatched to any gene: 4. CDR3 sequence: CASSTLAGSYNEQFF. CDR3 nucleotide sequence: TGTGCCAGCAGCACCTTAGCGGGATCCTACAATGAGCAGTTCTTC.

The CDR3 DNA sequence: TGTGCCAGCAGTTCCACCGCAGTTAGCCTTAGAGAGGTAAAAGGCACCGGGGAGCTGTTTTTT. Its translation: CASSSTAVSLREVKGTGELFF. V and J are TRBV27 and TRBJ2-2; unclear D gene. Trimming cost V 4 bases and J 4 bases, with 31 bases left between them. The CDR3 length is 21 residues. CDR1 is MNHEY, CDR2 SMNVEV, per germline (reference sequence).

The chain joins TRBV24-1 to TRBJ1-4; the D is unclear. The CDR3 runs to 15 residues. CDR1 is KGHDR, CDR2 SFDVKD, per germline. Trimming shortened V by 10 bases and J by 8 bases, and 22 bases separated the two germline ends. CDR3 loop: CATILLGVRREKLFF. The CDR3 nucleotides read TGTGCCACGATACTGTTGGGCGTAAGACGGGAAAAACTGTTTTTT.

V is TRBV11-3 and J is TRBJ2-3, with TRBD2 matching over 7 bases. V trimming: 5 bases; J trimming: 4 bases; junction bases outside the gene matches: 9. This CDR3 region has 15 residues. Germline lookup yields CDR1 SGHNT and CDR2 YENEEA. Here the CDR3 DNA reads TGTGCCAGCAGCGCCGGCGCGGGAGATTCAGATACGCAGTATTTT. Its protein is CASSAGAGDSDTQYF.

The chain carries TRBV29-1 and TRBJ2-7, with TRBD2 matching 14 bases. CDR1 and CDR2 from the germline V gene are SQVTM and ANQGSEA. Losses at the gene ends were 6 bases for V and 3 bases for J; bases not matched to a gene: 4. The CDR3 has 14 amino acids. The CDR3 region has the DNA TGCAGCGTAGGGACTAGCGGGAGTGGCTACGAGCAGTACTTC. It translates to CSVGTSGSGYEQYF.

The J gene is TRBJ1-6, the V gene TRBV3-1 (or the pseudogene TRBV3-2); a weak D match, TRBD1 (5 bases). V gave up 0 bases and J gave up 9 bases, with 12 bases separating them. In germline, CDR1 is LGHDT, CDR2 YNNKEL (reference sequence). This CDR3 comprises 15 residues. The CDR3 bases are TGTGCCAGCAGCCAAGATGGGCAGGGAGGTTCACCCCTCCACTTT. Translated, it gives CASSQDGQGGSPLHF.

The V call is TRBV20-1, the J call TRBJ1-2, with a weak D call TRBD1 (5 bases). V dropped 3 bases and J dropped 7 bases, with 9 bases sitting between them. Looked up from germline, CDR1 is DFQATT and CDR2 is SNEGSKA (reference sequence). The CDR3 spans 11 residues. CDR3 loop: CSASRVSGYTF. DNA of the CDR3: TGCAGTGCTAGCAGGGTATCTGGCTACACCTTC.

The V and J genes are TRBV5-1 and TRBJ1-1; D gene unclear. Trimming shortened V by 0 bases and J by 0 bases, and 12 bases separated the two germline ends. The CDR3 consists of 16 residues. Germline CDR1 reads SGHRS; CDR2 reads YFSETQ. CDR3 amino acids: CASSLDARFMNTEAFF. CDR3 coding DNA: TGCGCCAGCAGCTTGGATGCCAGGTTTATGAACACTGAAGCTTTCTTT.

The CDR3 sequence is CASSTTGHYGYTF. The CDR3 DNA reads TGTGCCAGCAGCACAACAGGCCACTATGGCTACACCTTC. V and J are TRBV5-4 and TRBJ1-2; D might be TRBD1 (5 bases). Trimming removed 4 bases from V and 3 bases from J, with 10 bases in between. The CDR3 is made up of 13 amino acids. Germline V CDR1 and CDR2: SGHNT, YYREEE (reference sequence).